These T cell receptor beta chains were read from a single sample in a study of CD8 T cells in Susac syndrome. TCRdb processed the immunoSEQ multiplex PCR reads anew with MiXCR; each CDR3 protein has one entry. The sample records 70,000 to 85,000 distinct CDR3 sequences, roughly 96% being singletons. The sequenced sample was CD8+ T cells from PBMCs. The source of these receptors is a human donor with Susac syndrome. The CDR3 runs from the conserved cysteine through the conserved F or W. The D gene is left open where the match is weak. Size tells how often a clone was seen (once, few, many) or the class of an expanded clone, and some rows leave it out.

>TRBJ2-5|.|TRBV7-9|once
TGTGCCAGCAGCAAGGACAGAGCCAAAGAGACCCAGTACTTC
CASSKDRAKETQYF
>TRBJ2-1|TRBD2|TRBV28|.
TGTGCCAGCAGTTCGACTAGCTTCAATGAGCAGTTCTTC
CASSSTSFNEQFF
>TRBJ2-1|.|TRBV12-3/TRBV12-4|.
TGTGCCAGCAGTGTGGGCCCCAACAATGAGCAGTTCTTC
CASSVGPNNEQFF
>TRBJ2-7|.|TRBV15|once
TGTGCCACCAGCAGAGACCGGGGGAGCTCCTACGAGCAGTACTTC
CATSRDRGSSYEQYF
>TRBJ2-5|.|TRBV7-6|.
TGTGCCAGCAGCTTCTCGAGGGGGAGGGTAGAGACCCAGTACTTC
CASSFSRGRVETQYF
>TRBJ2-3|.|TRBV20-1|.
TGCAGTGCTAGAGAAGAATACGGATCCTGGGGTAGCACAGATACGCAGTATTTT
CSAREEYGSWGSTDTQYF
>TRBJ2-3|.|TRBV29-1|.
TGCAGCGTTGAATTGGGACCACGCACAGATACGCAGTATTTT
CSVELGPRTDTQYF
>TRBJ2-7|TRBD2|TRBV20-1|.
TGCAGTGCTAGTAGCGGGAGGGACTACGAGCAGTACTTC
CSASSGRDYEQYF
>TRBJ1-1|.|TRBV5-6|.
TGTGCCAGCAGCTTGGGTCCAGGCCTTGCTGAAGCTTTCTTT
CASSLGPGLAEAFF
>TRBJ2-6|.|TRBV24-1|.
TGTGCCACCTCGGACGGGGCCAACGTCCTGACTTTC
CATSDGANVLTF
>TRBJ1-6|TRBD1|TRBV9|once
TGTGCCAGCAGCGAAGAGGACAGGGGTAATTCACCCCTCCACTTT
CASSEEDRGNSPLHF
>TRBJ1-6|.|TRBV13|.
TGTGCCAGCAGACTGAAAGGGGCTCATCATTCACCCCTCCACTTT
CASRLKGAHHSPLHF
>TRBJ1-1|.|TRBV29-1|.
TGCAGCGTTGACGGCACTGAAGCTTTCTTT
CSVDGTEAFF
>TRBJ1-5|.|TRBV20-1|.
TGCAGTGCTAGAGCCTTCGTGAATCAGCCCCAGCATTTT
CSARAFVNQPQHF
>TRBJ2-1|.|TRBV19|once
TGTGCCAGTAGCCCTGGCGGGTCTACCTACAATGAGCAGTTCTTC
CASSPGGSTYNEQFF
>TRBJ2-1|TRBD2|TRBV5-6|.
TGTGCCAGCAGCTGGGGGGGATGGGGCGACAATGAGCAGTTCTTC
CASSWGGWGDNEQFF
>TRBJ2-7|TRBD2|TRBV6-5|.
TGTGCCAGCAGTTGGACTAGCGGCGGGACGTACGAGCAGTACTTC
CASSWTSGGTYEQYF
>TRBJ2-4|.|TRBV5-4|.
TGTGCCAGCAGCGCCTGGGGGGGGCTAGCCAAAAACATTCAGTACTTC
CASSAWGGLAKNIQYF
>TRBJ2-5|.|TRBV7-2|once
TGTGCCAGCAGCTTAAACAGCAAAGAGACCCAGTACTTC
CASSLNSKETQYF
>TRBJ2-3|TRBD2|TRBV9|.
TGTGCCAGCAGCGTGGACCGACTAGCGGGAGATCCAGATACGCAGTATTTT
CASSVDRLAGDPDTQYF
>TRBJ1-1|.|TRBV5-6|.
TGTGCCAGCAGCCCGAGGGGGGCAGGAGAAAGAAACACTGAAGCTTTCTTT
CASSPRGAGERNTEAFF
>TRBJ2-1|.|TRBV20-1|.
TGCAGTGCTCCCGGCACTAGCCTCTACAATGAGCAGTTCTTC
CSAPGTSLYNEQFF
>TRBJ1-2|.|TRBV29-1|.
TGCAGCGTTGAAGATAATGGGGTAGGGAATGGCTACACCTTC
CSVEDNGVGNGYTF
>TRBJ1-2|TRBD1|TRBV15|.
TGTGCCACCAGCATTGACAGGGCGGGTTATGGCTACACCTTC
CATSIDRAGYGYTF
>TRBJ1-5|.|TRBV25-1|.
TGTGCCAGCAGTGAGGGGCCGCAGGGGACCCAGCATTTT
CASSEGPQGTQHF
>TRBJ2-1|.|TRBV29-1|.
TGCAGCGTGGGGCGGACAGACCCCAATGAGCAGTTCTTC
CSVGRTDPNEQFF
>TRBJ1-1|.|TRBV4-1|.
TGCGCCAGCAGCCAAGTCCGGGGAGAAGCTTTCTTT
CASSQVRGEAFF
>TRBJ2-1|.|TRBV9|.
TGTGCCAGCAGCGTACGAGCAGGGGTCTACAATGAGCAGTTCTTC
CASSVRAGVYNEQFF
>TRBJ2-1|.|TRBV7-2|.
TGTGCCAGCAGCCCTACAGTATGGGGCAATGAGCAGTTCTTC
CASSPTVWGNEQFF
>TRBJ2-5|.|TRBV25-1|.
TGTGCCAGCAGTGAATACCCCAGAGAAGAGACCCAGTACTTC
CASSEYPREETQYF
>TRBJ1-5|.|TRBV2|.
TGTGCCAGCAGTGAAGCGTTGATTGCATTAGGGCATTTT
CASSEALIALGHF
>TRBJ2-6|.|TRBV2|.
TGTGCCAACCCCAAATCCTCTGGGGCCAACGTCCTGACTTTC
CANPKSSGANVLTF
>TRBJ2-1|.|TRBV6-1|.
TGTGCCAGCAGTGAAGATTTCCGTCAGCAGTTCTTC
CASSEDFRQQFF
>TRBJ2-6|.|TRBV4-2|.
TGTGCCAGCAGCCAAGATCAGATGGGGTCTGGGGCCAACGTCCTGACTTTC
CASSQDQMGSGANVLTF
>TRBJ1-2|.|TRBV30|.
TGTGCCTGGAACACGGACTTCAACTATGGCTACACCTTC
CAWNTDFNYGYTF
>TRBJ1-6|.|TRBV5-1|.
TGCGCCAGCAGCTTGCAACTCTCCTATAATTCACCCCTCCACTTT
CASSLQLSYNSPLHF
>TRBJ2-7|.|TRBV10-3|.
TGTGCCTCCGGGACCATCGGCTACGAGCAGTACTTC
CASGTIGYEQYF